The T cell receptor beta chain described here comes from a study of blood T cells in healthy people across ages. The CDR3 runs to 14 residues. V shed 3 bases, J shed 6 bases, and the junction held 6 bases outside the gene matches. Study-wide findings and caveats: Expanded clonotype shifts may have been confounded, as the donors had an unknown CMV status.

In the case of this clonotype: What it binds is unknown.

For the second PCR, which ran for roughly 6 to 12 cycles, a sample-barcoded 5' primer and a J-beta primer mix were used. TCRdb re-analysed the 5' RACE reads in MiXCR, keeping a single row per CDR3 protein. The sample lists some 750,000 distinct CDR3 sequences, over 20% occurring once. The rearrangement uses TRBV12-3 or TRBV12-4 and TRBJ2-7; 9 nucleotides match TRBD1. The TCR originated in a man in his 70s in good health. Source material: blood. The CDR3 DNA reads TGTGCCAGCAGTTTCCGGACAGGGGATGGCGAGCAGTACTTC. Translated, it gives CASSFRTGDGEQYF.